This T cell receptor (beta chain) derives from a study of tumour-infiltrating T cells in Burkitt lymphoma. As for the study in general: The Burkitt lymphoma cohort spanned all epidemiological subtypes. Survival, overall and progression-free, tracked with productive clonality.

Sequencing was performed with immunoSEQ multiplex PCR; in TCRdb, only in-frame clones are kept and a portion is missing. The data show just under 2,500 clones, about 15% seen once. On this clone itself: Its antigen is still unknown.

V shed 0 bases and J shed 6 bases, with 11 bases lying between them. CDR1 and CDR2 (germline): MNHEY, SVGAGI. The CDR3 sequence is 15 residues long. Study conclusions and caveats: Public clonotypes, several, appeared across numerous Burkitt lymphoma patients.

The genes are TRBV6-5 and TRBJ2-2; maybe TRBD2 (6 bases). Sequenced material: tumor tissue. This sequence originates from a human donor with Burkitt lymphoma. The CDR3 DNA follows: TGTGCCAGCAGTTACTCGCGGGGAGGAGCCGGGGAGCTGTTTTTT. Its protein is CASSYSRGGAGELFF.